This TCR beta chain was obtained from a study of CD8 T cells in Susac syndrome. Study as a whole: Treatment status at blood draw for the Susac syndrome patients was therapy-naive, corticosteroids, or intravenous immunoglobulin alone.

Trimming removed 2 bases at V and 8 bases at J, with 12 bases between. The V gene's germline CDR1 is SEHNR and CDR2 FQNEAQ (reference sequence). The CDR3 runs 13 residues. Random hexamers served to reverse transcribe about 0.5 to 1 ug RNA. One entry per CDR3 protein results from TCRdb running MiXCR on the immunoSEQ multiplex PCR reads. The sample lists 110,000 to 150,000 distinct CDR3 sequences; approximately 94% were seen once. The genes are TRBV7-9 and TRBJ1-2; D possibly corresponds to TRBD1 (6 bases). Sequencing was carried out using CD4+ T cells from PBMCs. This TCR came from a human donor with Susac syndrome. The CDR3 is CASSLSQGRGYTF. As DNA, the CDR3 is TGTGCCAGCAGCTTATCCCAGGGGCGCGGCTACACCTTC.